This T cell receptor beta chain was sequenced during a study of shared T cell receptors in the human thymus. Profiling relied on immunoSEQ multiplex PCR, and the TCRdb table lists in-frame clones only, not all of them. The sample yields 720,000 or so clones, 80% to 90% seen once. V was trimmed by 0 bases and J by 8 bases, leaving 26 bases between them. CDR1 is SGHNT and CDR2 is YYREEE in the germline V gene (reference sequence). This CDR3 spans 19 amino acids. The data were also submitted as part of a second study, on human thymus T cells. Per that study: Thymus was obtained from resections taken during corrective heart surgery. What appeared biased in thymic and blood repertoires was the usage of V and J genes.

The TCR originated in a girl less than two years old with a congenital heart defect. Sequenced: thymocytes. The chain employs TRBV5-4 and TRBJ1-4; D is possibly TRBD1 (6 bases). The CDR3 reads CASSLAGGAGDHAGEKLFF. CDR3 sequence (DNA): TGTGCCAGCAGCTTGGCCGGGGGGGCCGGTGATCACGCCGGGGAAAAACTGTTTTTT.